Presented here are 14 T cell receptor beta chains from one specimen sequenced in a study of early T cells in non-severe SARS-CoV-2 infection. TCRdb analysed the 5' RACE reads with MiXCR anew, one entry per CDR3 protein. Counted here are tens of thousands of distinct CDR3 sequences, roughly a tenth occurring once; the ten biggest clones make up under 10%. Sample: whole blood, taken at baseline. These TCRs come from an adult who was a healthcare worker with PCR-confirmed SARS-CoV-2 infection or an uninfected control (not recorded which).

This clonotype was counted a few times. CDR3 DNA sequence: TGTGCCAGCAGCGTAGAAGGGCGTAATGAAAAACTGTTTTTT. Translated, it gives CASSVEGRNEKLFF. The rearrangement uses TRBV9 and TRBJ1-4, with no clear D. The CDR3 extends over 14 amino acids. Deletions cut 0 bases from V and 4 bases from J, with 7 bases between. The V gene's germline CDR1 is SGDLS and CDR2 YYNGEE. Supplemented by reference TRBV9 and TRBJ1-4, the full variable domain reads DSGVTQTPKHLITATGQRVTLRCSPRSGDLSVYWYQQSLDQGLQFLIQYYNGEERAKGNILERFSAQQFPDLHSELNLSSLELGDSALYFCASSVEGRNEKLFFGSGTQLSVL.

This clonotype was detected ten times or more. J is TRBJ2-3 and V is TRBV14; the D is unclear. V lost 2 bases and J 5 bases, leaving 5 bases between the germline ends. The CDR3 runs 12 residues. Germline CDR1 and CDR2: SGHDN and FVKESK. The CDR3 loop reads CASSQKGDTQYF. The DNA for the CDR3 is TGTGCCAGCAGCCAAAAGGGAGATACGCAGTATTTT.

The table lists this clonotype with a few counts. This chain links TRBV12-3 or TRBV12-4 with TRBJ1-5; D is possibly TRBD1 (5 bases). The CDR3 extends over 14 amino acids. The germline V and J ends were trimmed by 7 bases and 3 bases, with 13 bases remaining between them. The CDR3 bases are TGTGCCAGCAATGTGGGGGGACCCAATCAGCCCCAGCATTTT. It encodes CASNVGGPNQPQHF.

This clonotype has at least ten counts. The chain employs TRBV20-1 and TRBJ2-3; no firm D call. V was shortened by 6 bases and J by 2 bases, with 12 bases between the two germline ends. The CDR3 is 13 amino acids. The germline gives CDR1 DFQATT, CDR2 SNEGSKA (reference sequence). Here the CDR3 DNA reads TGCAGTGCCCCCCTTTGGGACACAGATACGCAGTATTTT. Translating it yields CSAPLWDTDTQYF.

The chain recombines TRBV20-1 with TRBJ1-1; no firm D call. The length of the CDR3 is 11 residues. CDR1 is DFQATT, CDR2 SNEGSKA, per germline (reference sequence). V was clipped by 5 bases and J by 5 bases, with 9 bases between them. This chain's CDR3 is CSALDWTEAFF. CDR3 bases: TGCAGTGCTCTCGATTGGACTGAAGCTTTCTTT.

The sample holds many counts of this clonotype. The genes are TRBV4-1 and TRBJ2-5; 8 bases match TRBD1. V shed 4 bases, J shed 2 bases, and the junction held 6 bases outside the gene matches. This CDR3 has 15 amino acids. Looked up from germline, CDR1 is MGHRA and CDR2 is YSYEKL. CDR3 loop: CASSRGTGPQETQYF. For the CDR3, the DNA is TGCGCCAGCAGCCGGGGGACAGGCCCTCAAGAGACCCAGTACTTC.

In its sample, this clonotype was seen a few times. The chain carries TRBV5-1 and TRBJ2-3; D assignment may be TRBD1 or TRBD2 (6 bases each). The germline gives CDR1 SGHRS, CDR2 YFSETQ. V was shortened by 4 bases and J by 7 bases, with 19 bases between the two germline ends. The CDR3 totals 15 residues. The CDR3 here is CASSRVGGRLNTQYF. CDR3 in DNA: TGCGCCAGCAGCCGCGTGGGGGGCAGGTTAAATACGCAGTATTTT.

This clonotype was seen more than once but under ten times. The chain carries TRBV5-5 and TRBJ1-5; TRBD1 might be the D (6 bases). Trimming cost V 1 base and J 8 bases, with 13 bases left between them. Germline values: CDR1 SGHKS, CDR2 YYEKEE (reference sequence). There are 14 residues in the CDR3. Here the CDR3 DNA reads TGTGCCAGCAGCTTGCAGGCAGGGGAAAAGCCCCAGCATTTT. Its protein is CASSLQAGEKPQHF.

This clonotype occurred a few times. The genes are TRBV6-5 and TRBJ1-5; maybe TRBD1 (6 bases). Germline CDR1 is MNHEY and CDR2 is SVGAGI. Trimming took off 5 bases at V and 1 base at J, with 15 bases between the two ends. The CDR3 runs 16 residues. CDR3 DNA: TGTGCCAGCAGTCCCAGAGGGGGGGAAAGCAATCAGCCCCAGCATTTT. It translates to CASSPRGGESNQPQHF.

The CDR3 is CASSPTGVAYGYTF. The DNA for the CDR3 is TGTGCCAGCAGTCCGACAGGGGTGGCCTATGGCTACACCTTC. The rearrangement uses TRBV28 and TRBJ1-2; 8 positions match TRBD1. The CDR3 sequence is 14 residues long. V lost 5 bases and J lost 4; bases outside the gene matches: 6. From germline, CDR1 is MDHEN and CDR2 SYDVKM.

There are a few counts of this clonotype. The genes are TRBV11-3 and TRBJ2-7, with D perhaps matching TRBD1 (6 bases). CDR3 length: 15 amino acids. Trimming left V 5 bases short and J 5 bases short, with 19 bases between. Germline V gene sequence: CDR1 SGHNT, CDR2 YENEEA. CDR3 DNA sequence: TGTGCCAGCAGCCGCCTAGACACAGGGTTCCACGAGCAGTACTTC. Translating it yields CASSRLDTGFHEQYF.

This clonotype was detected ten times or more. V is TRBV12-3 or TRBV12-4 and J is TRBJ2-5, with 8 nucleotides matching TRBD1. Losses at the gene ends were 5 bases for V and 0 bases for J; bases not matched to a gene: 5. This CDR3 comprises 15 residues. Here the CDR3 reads CASSPGGLNQETQYF. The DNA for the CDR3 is TGTGCCAGCAGTCCAGGGGGCTTGAACCAAGAGACCCAGTACTTC.

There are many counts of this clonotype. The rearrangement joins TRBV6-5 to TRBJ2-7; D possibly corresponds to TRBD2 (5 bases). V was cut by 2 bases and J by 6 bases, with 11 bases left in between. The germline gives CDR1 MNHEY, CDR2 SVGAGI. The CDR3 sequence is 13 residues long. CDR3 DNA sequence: TGTGCCAGCAGTTACGGGTCGGGGAGCGAGCAGTACTTC. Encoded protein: CASSYGSGSEQYF.

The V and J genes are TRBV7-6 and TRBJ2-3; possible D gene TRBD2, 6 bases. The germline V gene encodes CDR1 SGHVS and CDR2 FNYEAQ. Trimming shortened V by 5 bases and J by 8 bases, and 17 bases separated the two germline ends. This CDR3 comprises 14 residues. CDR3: CASSDPSWRGTQYF. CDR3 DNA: TGTGCCAGCAGCGACCCCAGCTGGCGGGGTACGCAGTATTTT.